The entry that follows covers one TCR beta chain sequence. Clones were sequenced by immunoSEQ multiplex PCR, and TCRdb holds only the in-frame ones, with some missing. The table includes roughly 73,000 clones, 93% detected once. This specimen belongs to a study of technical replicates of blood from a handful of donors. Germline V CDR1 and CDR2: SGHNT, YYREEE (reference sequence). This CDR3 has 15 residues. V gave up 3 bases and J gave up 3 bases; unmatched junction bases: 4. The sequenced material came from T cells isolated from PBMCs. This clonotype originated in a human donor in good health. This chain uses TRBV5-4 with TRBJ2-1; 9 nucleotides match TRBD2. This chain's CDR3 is CASSSSGDFYNEQFF. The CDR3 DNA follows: TGTGCCAGCAGCTCTAGCGGGGACTTCTACAATGAGCAGTTCTTC.